This T cell receptor (beta chain) was sequenced in a study of T-cell memory formation after mild COVID-19. Study-level results: Cross-reactive memory apparently joined, as some responding clones appeared in pre-infection memory. Mainly in CM and EM were contracting CD4+ clones; CD8+ were in EMRA.

This clonotype was counted a few times. Its target is not known. With 1 base removed from V and 5 bases from J, the gap between germline ends came to 5 bases. Looked up from germline, CDR1 is MNHEY and CDR2 is SMNVEV (reference sequence). CDR3 length: 13 residues. 5'RACE primed from the constant segment yielded TCR alpha and TCR beta cDNA libraries bearing sample barcodes and UMIs. TCRdb called the 5' RACE reads again in MiXCR, with one record for every CDR3 protein. The sample comprises about 150,000 distinct CDR3 sequences, 6% to 7% of which are singletons, and 2% to 2.5% rests with the top ten. This TCR came from an adult woman who had mild COVID-19 (a few samples of this study predate the infection). Cell type and time point are not known. Sequences were obtained from PBMCs or a T cell subset sorted from them (not recorded which). The rearrangement links TRBV27 to TRBJ2-2; D unresolved. The CDR3 here is CASSLWRTGELFF. The CDR3 DNA reads as TGTGCCAGCAGTTTATGGCGGACCGGGGAGCTGTTTTTT.